The T cell receptor (beta chain) described here comes from a study of blood T cell repertoires in COVID-19. At the level of the study: Sample material is recorded as cDNA or gDNA derived from T cells, B-cell-depleted T cells, or PBMCs.

Original methodology: Reference gene primer amplification gave nucleated cell count estimates. The repertoire was sequenced with immunoSEQ multiplex PCR; TCRdb's copy has only in-frame clones and lacks some. V and J calls and clone size are those listed in that table; D and trimming were worked out from the DNA. The table has just over 40,000 clones, 70% to 85% seen once; the top ten hold 2.6%. CDR3 length equals 15 residues. V was pared by 4 bases and J by 4 bases, with 7 bases of the junction left unmatched. Germline V gene lookup returns CDR1 MNHEY and CDR2 SMNVEV (reference sequence). Source material: peripheral blood. This clonotype was sampled from a woman aged 60-75 years with acute or convalescent COVID-19. The V and J genes are TRBV27 and TRBJ2-5; 9 bases align to TRBD1. This CDR3 is CASSSYGQGRETQYF. The DNA of the CDR3 is TGTGCCAGCAGTTCCTATGGACAGGGGAGAGAGACCCAGTACTTC.